This TCR beta chain was sequenced in a study of blood T cell repertoires in COVID-19 (TCRdb year 2020). Concerning the study at large: Samples from collaborators originated in the United States, Italy and Spain and spanned both the acute and convalescent phases of COVID-19. The dataset comprised deeply sampled blood TCRbeta repertoires from subjects exposed to, actively infected with, or recovered from COVID-19. A freely available public database, intended as a resource for researchers studying the immune response to SARS-CoV-2, is where the repertoires were released. Sample metadata almost always included a de-identified subject ID, COVID-19 status, age in years and sex. The material from the prospective study consisted of cDNA or gDNA derived from T cells, B-cell-depleted T cells, or PBMCs. Samples came from the ongoing ImmuneRACE study (first 160 participants) plus 1,254 subjects from 6 global collaborators. Where HLA class I and class II types were available, the types were taken from metadata supplied by the sample provider, not from assay-based typing.

TCRbeta CDR3 regions were amplified from genomic DNA by means of the immunoSEQ Assay, a bias-controlled multiplex PCR. The published analysis was carried out like this. Nucleated cell counts per sample were estimated from amplification of reference gene primers within the assay. Sequence reads were collapsed and filtered to measure the absolute abundance of every unique TCRbeta CDR3 rearrangement. For each sample, productive Simpson clonality was calculated as the square root of Simpson's diversity index across productive rearrangements. TCRdb took this table from immuneACCESS and kept in-frame rearrangements with V and J called. Such tables lack part of the clones; where checked against another copy, unresolved V genes explain under half of the gap, and the rest is unexplained. V, J and clone size reflect that table, while D and trimming were determined from the DNA. The sample table lists about 98,000 clones, 70% to 80% of them with a count of one. Less than 25% of the sample belongs to the ten largest clones.

CDR1 and CDR2, per the germline V gene, are SGHRS and YFSETQ. The CDR3 contains 17 residues, cysteine and phenylalanine counted. The DNA shown is the 51-base CDR3, in frame from base 1. V and J are trimmed by 0 bases and 0 bases, and the gene matches miss 5 bases of the junction. The study at large found these results: Clinical and demographic metadata were provided uncurated, with the amount varying by source and participant.

About this clone itself: Its antigen target is currently unknown. Base qualities are missing; no much larger clone stands one base away.

Whole blood was collected in K2EDTA tubes by collaborating institutions according to the institutions' own protocols. For TCRbeta analysis, collaborator samples were shipped as frozen whole blood, as isolated PBMCs, or as DNA extracted from either sample type. This clonotype originated in a man in his sixties or seventies with acute or convalescent COVID-19. Recombination connected TRBV5-1 to TRBJ2-1; 8 middle bases align to TRBD2. Sequences were obtained from peripheral blood. The DNA sequence is TGCGCCAGCAGCTTGGATAGCGGGGTGAGCTCCTACAATGAGCAGTTCTTC. This yields the protein CASSLDSGVSSYNEQFF. Beyond the CDR3, the reference TRBV5-1 and TRBJ2-1 genes provide the residues; the full variable domain reads: KAGVTQTPRYLIKTRGQQVTLSCSPISGHRSVSWYQQTPGQGLQFLFEYFSETQRNKGNFPGRFSGRQFSNSRSEMNVSTLELGDSALYLCASSLDSGVSSYNEQFFGPGTRLTVL.